A selection of T cell receptor beta chains follows, all from one sample in a study of human T cells and chemical hapten exposure. Each CDR3 protein gets one entry after TCRdb re-called the RACE reads with MiXCR. The top ten hold 3% to 4% of the sample, which has approximately 70,000 distinct CDR3 sequences, over 7.5% seen once. The input for sequencing was whole blood, taken in connection with sensitization to the hapten diphenylcyclopropenone (DPC). The receptors were sampled from a woman aged 40 to 55 with alopecia areata. Some clones in this sample may be carry-over from other donors' samples. Both conserved end residues are part of each CDR3. D genes are given only for firm matches. Size tells how often a clone was seen (once, few, many) or the class of an expanded clone, and some rows leave it out.

-	TRBV7-6	TRBJ1-2	many	TGTGCCAGCAGCTTAGCTAGCGATTCTGGCTACACCTTC	CASSLASDSGYTF
TRBD2	TRBV6-1	TRBJ2-3	-	TGTGCCAGCAGTGAAGCTGTGGCTAGCGGTCGCACAGATACGCAGTATTTT	CASSEAVASGRTDTQYF
-	TRBV12-3/TRBV12-4	TRBJ1-5	-	TGTGCCAGCCGACGCGGAGGGGATCAGCCCCAGCATTTT	CASRRGGDQPQHF
TRBD1	TRBV29-1	TRBJ1-1	few	TGCAGCGTTGTTACAGGGGATGAAGCTTTCTTT	CSVVTGDEAFF
TRBD2	TRBV20-1	TRBJ2-3	-	TGCAGTGCTAGAGATGGGGCGGGGGGCACAGATACGCAGTATTTT	CSARDGAGGTDTQYF
-	TRBV28	TRBJ1-4	many	TGTGCCAGCAGTCTCCCGGGAGGAGAAAAACTGTTTTTT	CASSLPGGEKLFF
-	TRBV20-1	TRBJ2-2	few	TGCAGTGCAGTATCAGGCAGGAACGGGGAGCTGTTTTTT	CSAVSGRNGELFF
TRBD1	TRBV7-8	TRBJ2-2	few	TGTGCCAGCAGCTCACAGGGGTACACCGGGGAGCTGTTTTTT	CASSSQGYTGELFF
TRBD2	TRBV18	TRBJ2-1	few	TGTGCCAGCTCACCAGCGGGACTAGAGAGTTTTAATGAGCAGTTCTTC	CASSPAGLESFNEQFF
-	TRBV29-1	TRBJ2-2	many	TGCAGCGCCGTTTTGGACACCGGGGAGCTGTTTTTT	CSAVLDTGELFF
-	TRBV9	TRBJ2-1	many	TGTGCCAGCAGCGTCGAGGGCTCTGTTTCCTACAATGAGCAGTTCTTC	CASSVEGSVSYNEQFF
-	TRBV7-2	TRBJ2-7	-	TGTGCCAGGGGGGGCGTTCCCTACGAGCAGTACTTC	CARGGVPYEQYF
TRBD1	TRBV29-1	TRBJ1-2	-	TGCAGCGTTGTCCCTGACAGGGAAGCTGGCTACACCTTC	CSVVPDREAGYTF
-	TRBV7-2	TRBJ2-2	many	TGTGCCAGCAGCTTAGGGGTAGGGGGGACCGGGGAGCTGTTTTTT	CASSLGVGGTGELFF
-	TRBV28	TRBJ2-7	many	TGTGCCAGCAGGGGGTATTTGTCCGAGCAGTACTTC	CASRGYLSEQYF
-	TRBV3-1	TRBJ1-1	-	TGTGCCAGCAGCCTAAGGAGGGGTACTGAAGCTTTCTTT	CASSLRRGTEAFF
TRBD1	TRBV12-3/TRBV12-4	TRBJ1-5	few	TGTGCCAGCAGGCAATCCGGGACAGGGAGGGTCAATCAGCCCCAGCATTTT	CASRQSGTGRVNQPQHF
-	TRBV7-9	TRBJ2-6	-	TGTGCCAGCAGCTTAAGAGGGCCCGGGGCCAACGTCCTGACTTTC	CASSLRGPGANVLTF
-	TRBV12-3/TRBV12-4	TRBJ2-1	many	TGTGCCAGCAGTGCACAGGTTGCCTCTGAGCAGTTCTTC	CASSAQVASEQFF
-	TRBV5-6	TRBJ2-5	many	TGTGCCAGCAGAGGGGGGGCGCACCAAGAGACCCAGTACTTC	CASRGGAHQETQYF
-	TRBV9	TRBJ2-2	few	TGTGCCAGCAGCGTAGAACCGGGGGCGGGCGGGGAGCTGTTTTTT	CASSVEPGAGGELFF
-	TRBV4-3	TRBJ2-3	many	TGCGCCAGCAGCGGGAGAGGCGGGGCAGATACGCAGTATTTT	CASSGRGGADTQYF
TRBD1	TRBV2	TRBJ2-3	few	TGTGCCAGCAGCACAGGGGGCCGTGGAGATACGCAGTATTTT	CASSTGGRGDTQYF
TRBD1	TRBV10-3	TRBJ2-1	many	TGTGCCATCAGTGACCAAGGGGGCGATGAGCAGTTCTTC	CAISDQGGDEQFF
TRBD1	TRBV5-1	TRBJ2-1	many	TGCGCCAGCGGAACCACAGGGGGCAGTGAGCAGTTCTTC	CASGTTGGSEQFF
-	TRBV28	TRBJ2-3	many	TGTGCCAGCAGTTTGGGCCTTAGCACAGATACGCAGTATTTT	CASSLGLSTDTQYF
TRBD2	TRBV2	TRBJ2-1	many	TGTGCCAGCAGTGAATCTCCGAGCGGGGGCTCCTACAATGAGCAGTTCTTC	CASSESPSGGSYNEQFF
TRBD1	TRBV3-1	TRBJ1-5	many	TGTGCCAGCAGCCCCGCAAGGGGGCCGGGCAATCAGCCCCAGCATTTT	CASSPARGPGNQPQHF
TRBD1	TRBV28	TRBJ2-7	many	TGTGCCAGCAGTTCTCCGGGACAGTCTCAGTACTTC	CASSSPGQSQYF
-	TRBV13	TRBJ2-1	many	TGTGCCAGCAGCCCCCAGGCGCCAGCAGCCGATGTCTACAATGAGCAGTTCTTC	CASSPQAPAADVYNEQFF
-	TRBV11-2	TRBJ2-3	many	TGTGCCAGCAGGGACCGGCGGGGGACACGCACAGATACGCAGTATTTT	CASRDRRGTRTDTQYF
-	TRBV28	TRBJ2-5	few	TGTGCCAGCAGTTTACAGACTGGGCGGACCCAGTACTTC	CASSLQTGRTQYF
TRBD1	TRBV7-2	TRBJ1-1	many	TGTGCCAGCAGGTACCAGGGGGCGAGCAGGGACACTGAAGCTTTCTTT	CASRYQGASRDTEAFF
-	TRBV9	TRBJ2-2	many	TGTGCCAGCAGCGTAGACGCAGGGACGAACACCGGGGAGCTGTTTTTT	CASSVDAGTNTGELFF
-	TRBV12-3/TRBV12-4	TRBJ2-3	many	TGTGCCAGCAGCCCTGGGGACAGCACAGATACGCAGTATTTT	CASSPGDSTDTQYF
TRBD2	TRBV10-3	TRBJ2-7	-	TGTGCCAACGCGGGGGGTTCAACCTACGAGCAGTACTTC	CANAGGSTYEQYF
-	TRBV2	TRBJ2-1	-	TGTGCCAGCAGGGAAGAAGGTGAGCAGTTCTTC	CASREEGEQFF
-	TRBV27	TRBJ2-1	-	TGTGCCAGCAGTTTATCCACAGCCTACAATGAGCAGTTCTTC	CASSLSTAYNEQFF
-	TRBV20-1	TRBJ1-3	many	TGCAGTGCTCCAACAGGGTTTGAAAACACCATATATTTT	CSAPTGFENTIYF
-	TRBV9	TRBJ1-2	many	TGTGCCAGCAGCCTCAGGAGCGCCGAGGACAGCAACTATGGCTACACCTTC	CASSLRSAEDSNYGYTF
TRBD2	TRBV6-2/TRBV6-3	TRBJ2-1	few	TGTGCCAGCAGACCCATAGCGGGGGGGCTTAATGAGCAGTTCTTC	CASRPIAGGLNEQFF
-	TRBV6-6	TRBJ1-2	many	TGTGCCAGCACCAATACAAGGAATGATGGCTACACCTTC	CASTNTRNDGYTF
-	TRBV15	TRBJ2-5	many	TGTGCCACCAGCTACCCCTTGGGGGAAGAGACCCAGTACTTC	CATSYPLGEETQYF
-	TRBV6-2/TRBV6-3	TRBJ2-1	-	TGTGCCAGCAGTTACGCTACGCCTTCCGCGCTTTACAATGAGCAGTTCTTC	CASSYATPSALYNEQFF
-	TRBV18	TRBJ1-5	many	TGTGCCAGCTCACCACAGGGGGTTAGGGATCAGCCCCAGCATTTT	CASSPQGVRDQPQHF
TRBD1	TRBV28	TRBJ1-1	many	TGTGCCAGCAGTTTCCGGACAGGGAACACTGAAGCTTTCTTT	CASSFRTGNTEAFF
-	TRBV5-1	TRBJ1-3	few	TGCGCCAGCAGCTTGGTCGGGGAAAGACTCTCTGGAAACACCATATATTTT	CASSLVGERLSGNTIYF
-	TRBV11-2	TRBJ1-4	-	TGTGCCAGCAACCTCCGCACAGGTTCTAATGAAAAACTGTTTTTT	CASNLRTGSNEKLFF
TRBD1	TRBV12-3/TRBV12-4	TRBJ2-1	-	TGTGCCAGCAGTCTAAGTCGGACAGGGGTCAATGAGCAGTTCTTC	CASSLSRTGVNEQFF
-	TRBV12-3/TRBV12-4	TRBJ1-2	many	TGTGCCAGCAGTTTAGGAGAATTCTATGGCTACACCTTC	CASSLGEFYGYTF
-	TRBV4-2	TRBJ1-1	many	TGTGCCAGCAGCCGCACGGGACCGACAGAAGCTTTCTTT	CASSRTGPTEAFF
-	TRBV7-9	TRBJ1-1	few	TGTGCCAGCAGCCCAGGAAGGGAGCGCGGGAACACTGAAGCTTTCTTT	CASSPGRERGNTEAFF
-	TRBV11-2	TRBJ1-1	few	TGTGCCAGCCGCTGGGGAGAGGGGGGGCTGACTGAAGCTTTCTTT	CASRWGEGGLTEAFF
TRBD1	TRBV7-9	TRBJ1-2	many	TGTGCCAGCAGCCTTGGAACAGGGGGCTTGGTCTATGGCTACACCTTC	CASSLGTGGLVYGYTF
-	TRBV20-1	TRBJ2-2	few	TGCAGTGCCCTGGACACGAACACCGGGGAGCTGTTTTTT	CSALDTNTGELFF
-	TRBV5-1	TRBJ1-6	many	TGCGCCAGCAGCATAACAGGCGCGGGGGGGGAACCCCTCCACTTT	CASSITGAGGEPLHF
-	TRBV3-1	TRBJ2-5	-	TGTGCCAGCAGCCATCAGGGACTGTACCAAGAGACCCAGTACTTC	CASSHQGLYQETQYF
-	TRBV20-1	TRBJ2-7	many	TGCAGTGCTAGCCAATGGGACGGCACCTACGAGCAGTACTTC	CSASQWDGTYEQYF
-	TRBV3-1	TRBJ1-5	many	TGTGCCAGCAGCCAAGGGGGGTTGGGCAATCAGCCCCAGCATTTT	CASSQGGLGNQPQHF